This T cell receptor (beta chain) was identified in a study of CD4 T cells in relation to SARS-CoV-2 and coronaviruses (dated by TCRdb to about 2021). Describing the broader study: In the ViraFEST assay, PBMCs were cultured with antigen for around eleven days, after which TCR beta CDR3s were sequenced to identify antigen-specific clonal expansions. A median age of about 36 years, with a range of about 21 to 80 years, was recorded for the full convalescent cohort of over ten patients. Expansion assays from other donors in the study were sequenced with a different, Illumina-based TCR-beta assay. Memory CD4+ T cell crossreactivity between SARS-CoV-2 and common cold coronavirus spike proteins was assessed at the TCR clonotype level in the study. Of the 12 convalescent patients, 8 were male and 4 were female, and two of the subjects were Hispanic. Samples from a few pre-COVID donors and the naive versus memory experiments were sequenced with the Adaptive Biotechnologies TCR-sequencing kit; other data were Illumina-based. Patient-derived lymphoblastoid cell lines were used to map the HLA restriction of shared crossreactive spike epitopes.

The germline V gene (reference sequence) sets CDR1 to GTSNPN and CDR2 to SVGIG. Including the terminal cysteine and phenylalanine, the CDR3 comprises 14 residues. The DNA shown is the 42-base CDR3, in frame from base 1. Trimming accounts for 0 bases at V and 7 bases at J, while the number of junction bases matched to no gene is 5. The study at large found these results: Crossreactivity analysis was centred on spike protein, so crossreactivity against other viral proteins was not assessed. Compared with monoreactive clones, crossreactive clones had significantly weaker SARS-CoV-2-driven expansion, a result consistent with antigenic imprinting. No donor contributed both pre-pandemic and post-infection samples, which limited tracing the source of pre-existing responses. Approximately 60% of donors had memory CD4+ clonotypes that crossrecognized SARS-CoV-2 and at least one common cold coronavirus spike. Sequencing of naive versus memory cells indicated that the assay detects memory recall responses, not primary responses primed during culture. The study was limited by small numbers of patients and tested TCRs.

Of note for this clone: Its specific antigen is unknown. No qualities accompany the bases; no much larger clone lies one base away.

Naive and memory CD4+ T cells were separated from cryopreserved PBMCs by CD4 enrichment followed by EasySep naive CD4+ T cell enrichment. Sorted naive or memory CD4+ T cells (around 110,000) were grown at a 1:1 ratio with T cell-depleted PBMCs and CEF peptides for about eleven days. Each peptide culture condition was generally run in triplicate replicate wells. Ficoll-Paque PLUS gradient centrifugation was used to isolate PBMCs from either whole blood or leukapheresis product. PBMCs were either cryopreserved at -140 degrees C or used fresh in the expansion assay. The QIAamp Micro DNA Kit was used to extract genomic DNA from the CD4+ T cells. DNA from CEF-cultured naive and memory CD4+ T cells underwent immunoSEQ TCR-beta sequencing at survey level. The authors' pipeline ran thus. Preprocessing removed nonproductive sequences and CDR3s not starting with C, not ending with F or W, or shorter than 7 amino acids. The MANAFEST web app was used to call antigen-specific clonotypes on the basis of expansion compared with the reference and with other culture wells. A clone was considered positive if the clone showed significant expansion compared with the reference culture in 2 of 3 replicate wells at an FDR below 0.05. To be called positive, a clone also had to show significant expansion compared with every other tandem well and an odds ratio greater than 5. Cultured and uncultured naive and memory CD4+ repertoires were searched for previously identified spike- and CEF-reactive CDR3s. Pairwise Levenshtein distance, computed with the stringdist R package after three terminal residues were trimmed from each end, was used as the measure of CDR3 homology. TCRdb limited this immuneACCESS table to in-frame rearrangements with V and J called. A share of clones is missing; checked studies link under half to unresolved V genes, and the rest is unexplained. Clonal size and the V and J genes are those of that table, whereas D and trimming came from the DNA. In all, the sample holds 35,000 or so clones, and about 80% of those were seen once. The ten largest make up 6.5% to 8% of the sample.

Input material: naive CD4+ T cells from PBMCs, cultured in vitro. This specimen's cell subset or site label, interpreted: naive CD4+ T cells isolated by negative enrichment. The rearranged segments are TRBV30 and TRBJ2-3; 9 central bases correspond to TRBD1. The receptor was derived from an adult with COVID-19. The CDR3 region has the sequence CAWSVGTGRNTQYF. At the DNA level, the sequence is TGTGCCTGGAGTGTAGGGACAGGGCGGAATACGCAGTATTTT.